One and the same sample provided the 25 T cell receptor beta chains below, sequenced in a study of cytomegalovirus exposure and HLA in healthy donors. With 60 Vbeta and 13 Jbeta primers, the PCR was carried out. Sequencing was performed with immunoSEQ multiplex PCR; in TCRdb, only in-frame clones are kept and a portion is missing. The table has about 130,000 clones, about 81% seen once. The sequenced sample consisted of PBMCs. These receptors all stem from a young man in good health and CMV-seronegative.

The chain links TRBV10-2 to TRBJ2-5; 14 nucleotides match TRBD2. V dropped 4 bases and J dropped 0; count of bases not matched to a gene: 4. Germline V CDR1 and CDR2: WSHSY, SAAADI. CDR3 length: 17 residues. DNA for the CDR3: TGCGCCAGCAGTGCCGGGACTAGCGGGGGCAACCAAGAGACCCAGTACTTC. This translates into CASSAGTSGGNQETQYF.

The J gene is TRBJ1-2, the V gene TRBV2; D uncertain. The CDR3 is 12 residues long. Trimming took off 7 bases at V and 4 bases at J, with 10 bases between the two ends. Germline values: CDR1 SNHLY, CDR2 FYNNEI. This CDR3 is CASKAEGYGYTF. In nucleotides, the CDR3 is TGTGCCAGCAAAGCGGAGGGCTATGGCTACACCTTC. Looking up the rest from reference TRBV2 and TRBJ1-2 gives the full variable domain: EPEVTQTPSHQVTQMGQEVILRCVPISNHLYFYWYRQILGQKVEFLVSFYNNEISEKSEIFDDQFSVERPDGSNFTLKIRSTKLEDSAMYFCASKAEGYGYTFGSGTRLTVV.

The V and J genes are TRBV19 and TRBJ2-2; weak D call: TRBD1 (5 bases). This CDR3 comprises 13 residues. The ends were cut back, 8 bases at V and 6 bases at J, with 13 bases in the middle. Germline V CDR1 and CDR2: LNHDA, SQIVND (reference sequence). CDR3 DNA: TGTGCCAGTGGTCAGGGTGGGTCCGGGGAGCTGTTTTTT. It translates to CASGQGGSGELFF.

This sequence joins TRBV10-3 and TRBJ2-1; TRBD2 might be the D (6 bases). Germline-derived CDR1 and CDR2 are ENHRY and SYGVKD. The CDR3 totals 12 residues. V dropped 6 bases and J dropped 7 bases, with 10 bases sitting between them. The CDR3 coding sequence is TGTGCCATCAGCGTCCTAGCGAATGAGCAGTTCTTC. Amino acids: CAISVLANEQFF.

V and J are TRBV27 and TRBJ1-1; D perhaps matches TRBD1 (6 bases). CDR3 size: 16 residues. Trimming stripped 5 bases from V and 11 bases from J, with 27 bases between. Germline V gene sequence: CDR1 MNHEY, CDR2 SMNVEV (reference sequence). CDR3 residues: CASSPLTGSDSPVAFF. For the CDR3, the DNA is TGTGCCAGCAGTCCTCTGACAGGATCTGATTCACCTGTCGCTTTCTTT.

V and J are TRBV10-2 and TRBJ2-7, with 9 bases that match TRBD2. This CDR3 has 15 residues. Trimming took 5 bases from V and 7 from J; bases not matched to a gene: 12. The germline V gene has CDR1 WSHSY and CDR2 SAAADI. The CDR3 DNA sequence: TGCGCCAGCAGTACGACTAGCGGACCCCGTAGGGAGCAGTACTTC. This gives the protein CASSTTSGPRREQYF.

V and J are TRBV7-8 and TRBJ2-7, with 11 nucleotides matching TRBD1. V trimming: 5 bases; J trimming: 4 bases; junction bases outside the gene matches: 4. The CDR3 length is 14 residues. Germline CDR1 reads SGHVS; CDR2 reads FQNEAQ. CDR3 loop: CASSLRDRGYEQYF. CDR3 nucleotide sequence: TGTGCCAGCAGCCTCCGGGACAGGGGGTACGAGCAGTACTTC.

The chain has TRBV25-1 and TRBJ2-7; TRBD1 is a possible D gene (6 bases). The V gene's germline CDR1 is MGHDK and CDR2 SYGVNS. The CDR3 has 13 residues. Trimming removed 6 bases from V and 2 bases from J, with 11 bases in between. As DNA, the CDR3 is TGTGCCAGCAGGGACAGCGCCGCCTACGAGCAGTACTTC. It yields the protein CASRDSAAYEQYF.

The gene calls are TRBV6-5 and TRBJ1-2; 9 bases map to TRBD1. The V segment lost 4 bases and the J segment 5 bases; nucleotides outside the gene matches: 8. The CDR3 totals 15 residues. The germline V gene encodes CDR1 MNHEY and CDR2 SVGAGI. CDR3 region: CASSSIWDREYGYTF. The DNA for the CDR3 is TGTGCCAGCAGTTCCATCTGGGACAGGGAATATGGCTACACCTTC.

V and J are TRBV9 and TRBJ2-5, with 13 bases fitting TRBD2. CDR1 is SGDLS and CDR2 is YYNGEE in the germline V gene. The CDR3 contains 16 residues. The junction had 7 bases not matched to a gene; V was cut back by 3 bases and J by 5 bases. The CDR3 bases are TGTGCCAGCAGCGCCACTAGCGGGAGGGTTACTGAGACCCAGTACTTC. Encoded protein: CASSATSGRVTETQYF.

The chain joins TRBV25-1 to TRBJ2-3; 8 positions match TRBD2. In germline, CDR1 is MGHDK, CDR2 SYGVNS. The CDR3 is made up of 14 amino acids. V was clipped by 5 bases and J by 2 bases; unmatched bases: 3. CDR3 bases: TGTGCCAGCAGTATAGCGGGGATCACAGATACGCAGTATTTT. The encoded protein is CASSIAGITDTQYF. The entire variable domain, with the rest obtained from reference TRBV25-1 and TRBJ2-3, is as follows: EADIYQTPRYLVIGTGKKITLECSQTMGHDKMYWYQQDPGMELHLIHYSYGVNSTEKGDLSSESTVSRIRTEHFPLTLESARPSHTSQYLCASSIAGITDTQYFGPGTRLTVL.

In nucleotides, the CDR3 is TGTGCCAGCAGTTCGCGCCAGCGACAGGGGGCGGGTCAGCCCCAGCATTTT. Translated, it gives CASSSRQRQGAGQPQHF. The chain is built from TRBV27 and TRBJ1-5; 10 positions match TRBD1. CDR3 length: 17 residues. Unmatched junction bases numbered 12, after V lost 4 bases and J lost 6 bases. Germline assignment: CDR1 MNHEY and CDR2 SMNVEV (reference sequence).

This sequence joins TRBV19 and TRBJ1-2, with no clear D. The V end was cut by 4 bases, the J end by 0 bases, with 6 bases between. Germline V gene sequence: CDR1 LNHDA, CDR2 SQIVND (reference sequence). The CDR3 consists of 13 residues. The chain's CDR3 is CASSSGANYGYTF. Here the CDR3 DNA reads TGTGCCAGTAGTAGCGGAGCTAACTATGGCTACACCTTC.

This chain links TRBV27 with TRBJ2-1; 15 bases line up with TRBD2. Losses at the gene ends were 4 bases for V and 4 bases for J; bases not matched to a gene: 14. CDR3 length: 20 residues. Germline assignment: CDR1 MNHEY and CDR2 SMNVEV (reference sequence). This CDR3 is CASSSKLPGTSGRYYNEQFF. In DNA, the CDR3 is TGTGCCAGCAGTTCAAAACTTCCCGGGACTAGCGGGAGGTATTACAATGAGCAGTTCTTC.

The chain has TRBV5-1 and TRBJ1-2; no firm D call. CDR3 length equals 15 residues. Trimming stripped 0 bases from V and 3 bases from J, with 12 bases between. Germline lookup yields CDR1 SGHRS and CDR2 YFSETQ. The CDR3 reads CASSLVFPTDYGYTF. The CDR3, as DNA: TGCGCCAGCAGCTTGGTATTCCCCACGGACTATGGCTACACCTTC.

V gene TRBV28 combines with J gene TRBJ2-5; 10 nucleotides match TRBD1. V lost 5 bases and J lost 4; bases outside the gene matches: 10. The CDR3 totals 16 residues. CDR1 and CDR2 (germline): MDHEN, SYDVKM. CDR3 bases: TGTGCCAGCAGTCCGACAGGGGGCGCGGGTAGAGAGACCCAGTACTTC. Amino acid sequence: CASSPTGGAGRETQYF. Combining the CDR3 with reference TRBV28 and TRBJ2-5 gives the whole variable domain DVKVTQSSRYLVKRTGEKVFLECVQDMDHENMFWYRQDPGLGLRLIYFSYDVKMKEKGDIPEGYSVSREKKERFSLILESASTNQTSMYLCASSPTGGAGRETQYFGPGTRLLVL.

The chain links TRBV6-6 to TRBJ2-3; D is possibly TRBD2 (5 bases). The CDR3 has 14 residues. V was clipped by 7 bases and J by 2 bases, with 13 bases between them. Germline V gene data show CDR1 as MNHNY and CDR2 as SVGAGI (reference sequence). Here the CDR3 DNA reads TGTGCCAGCATGCTTTCGGGGAACACAGATACGCAGTATTTT. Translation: CASMLSGNTDTQYF.

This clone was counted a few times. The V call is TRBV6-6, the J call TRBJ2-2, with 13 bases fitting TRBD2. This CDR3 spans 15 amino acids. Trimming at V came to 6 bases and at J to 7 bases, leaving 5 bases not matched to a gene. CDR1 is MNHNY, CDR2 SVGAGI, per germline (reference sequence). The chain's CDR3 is CASSPGLAGHGELFF. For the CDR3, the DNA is TGTGCCAGCAGCCCGGGACTAGCGGGACACGGGGAGCTGTTTTTT.

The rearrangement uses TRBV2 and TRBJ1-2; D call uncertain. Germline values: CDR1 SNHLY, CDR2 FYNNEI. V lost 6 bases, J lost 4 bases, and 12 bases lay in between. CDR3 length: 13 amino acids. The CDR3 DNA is TGTGCCAGCAGGGACGGGAGCACCTATGGCTACACCTTC. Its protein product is CASRDGSTYGYTF.

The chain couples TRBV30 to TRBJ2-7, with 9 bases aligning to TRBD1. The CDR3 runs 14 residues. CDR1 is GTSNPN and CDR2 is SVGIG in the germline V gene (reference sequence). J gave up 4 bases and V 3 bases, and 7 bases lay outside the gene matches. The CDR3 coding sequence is TGTGCCTGGAGGCCGGGACAGGGCTTTTACGAGCAGTACTTC. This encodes CAWRPGQGFYEQYF.

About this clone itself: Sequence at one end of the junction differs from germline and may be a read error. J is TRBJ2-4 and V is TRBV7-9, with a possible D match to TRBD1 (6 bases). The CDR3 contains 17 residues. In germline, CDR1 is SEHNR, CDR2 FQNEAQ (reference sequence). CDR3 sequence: CASSPLPDSIAKNSQYF. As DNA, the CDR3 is TGTGCCAGCAGCCCCCTACCGGACAGTATAGCCAAAAACAGTCAGTACTTC.

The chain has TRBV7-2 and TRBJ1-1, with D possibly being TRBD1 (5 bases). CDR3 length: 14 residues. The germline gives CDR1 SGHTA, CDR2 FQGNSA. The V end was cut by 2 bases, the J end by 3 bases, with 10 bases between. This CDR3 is CASSLQGRDTEAFF. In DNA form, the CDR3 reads TGTGCCAGCAGCTTACAGGGCAGGGACACTGAAGCTTTCTTT.

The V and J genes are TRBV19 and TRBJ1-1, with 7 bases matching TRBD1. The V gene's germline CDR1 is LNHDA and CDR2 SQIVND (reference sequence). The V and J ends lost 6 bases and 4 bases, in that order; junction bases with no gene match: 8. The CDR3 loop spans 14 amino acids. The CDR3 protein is CASRADRASTEAFF. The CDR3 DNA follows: TGTGCCAGTAGAGCCGACAGGGCGAGCACTGAAGCTTTCTTT.

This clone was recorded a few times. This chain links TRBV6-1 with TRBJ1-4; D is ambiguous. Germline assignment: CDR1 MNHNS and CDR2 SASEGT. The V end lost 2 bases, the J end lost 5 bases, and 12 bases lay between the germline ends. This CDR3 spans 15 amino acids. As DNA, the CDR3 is TGTGCCAGCAGTGAAAAGCGGCCCCCCAATGAAAAACTGTTTTTT. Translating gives CASSEKRPPNEKLFF.

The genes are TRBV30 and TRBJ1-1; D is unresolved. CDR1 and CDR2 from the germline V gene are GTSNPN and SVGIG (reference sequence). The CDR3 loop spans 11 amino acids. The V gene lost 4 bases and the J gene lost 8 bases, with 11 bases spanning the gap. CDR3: CAWKEGTEAFF. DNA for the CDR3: TGTGCCTGGAAGGAGGGAACCGAAGCTTTCTTT.